Given below is one TCR beta chain in context. Time point specified: newly diagnosed GD, antithyroid drugs for less than 3 months. With RNA extracted from PBMCs as input, the TCR library was made. This specimen comes from a study of regulatory T cells in long-lasting Graves disease. Libraries of TCR beta came from iRepertoire HTBI primers plus Arm-PCR of CDR3 regions. TCRdb independently ran MiXCR on the multiplex PCR reads; one entry per CDR3 protein. The sample includes hundreds of thousands of distinct CDR3 sequences, roughly 15% of them seen just once. A further study also used this sample, focusing on T cells in Graves' hyperthyroidism and ophthalmopathy. That publication notes: The study defined stable Graves' hyperthyroidism as no ophthalmopathy progression within 18 months.

Sequenced here: peripheral blood mononuclear cells (PBMCs), sampled at new diagnosis, from a patient treated with antithyroid drugs. The receptor was derived from a woman in her forties with Graves disease.

The CDR3 sequence: CASSLAYRGRSSGANVLTF. DNA for the CDR3: TGTGCCAGCAGCTTAGCGTACAGGGGCCGTAGCTCTGGGGCCAACGTCCTGACTTTC. The chain uses TRBV7-9 and TRBJ2-6; 7 bases line up with TRBD1. V lost 0 bases to trimming and J lost 0 bases; unmatched junction nucleotides: 8. This CDR3 comprises 19 residues. Germline CDR1 SEHNR, CDR2 FQNEAQ (reference sequence).